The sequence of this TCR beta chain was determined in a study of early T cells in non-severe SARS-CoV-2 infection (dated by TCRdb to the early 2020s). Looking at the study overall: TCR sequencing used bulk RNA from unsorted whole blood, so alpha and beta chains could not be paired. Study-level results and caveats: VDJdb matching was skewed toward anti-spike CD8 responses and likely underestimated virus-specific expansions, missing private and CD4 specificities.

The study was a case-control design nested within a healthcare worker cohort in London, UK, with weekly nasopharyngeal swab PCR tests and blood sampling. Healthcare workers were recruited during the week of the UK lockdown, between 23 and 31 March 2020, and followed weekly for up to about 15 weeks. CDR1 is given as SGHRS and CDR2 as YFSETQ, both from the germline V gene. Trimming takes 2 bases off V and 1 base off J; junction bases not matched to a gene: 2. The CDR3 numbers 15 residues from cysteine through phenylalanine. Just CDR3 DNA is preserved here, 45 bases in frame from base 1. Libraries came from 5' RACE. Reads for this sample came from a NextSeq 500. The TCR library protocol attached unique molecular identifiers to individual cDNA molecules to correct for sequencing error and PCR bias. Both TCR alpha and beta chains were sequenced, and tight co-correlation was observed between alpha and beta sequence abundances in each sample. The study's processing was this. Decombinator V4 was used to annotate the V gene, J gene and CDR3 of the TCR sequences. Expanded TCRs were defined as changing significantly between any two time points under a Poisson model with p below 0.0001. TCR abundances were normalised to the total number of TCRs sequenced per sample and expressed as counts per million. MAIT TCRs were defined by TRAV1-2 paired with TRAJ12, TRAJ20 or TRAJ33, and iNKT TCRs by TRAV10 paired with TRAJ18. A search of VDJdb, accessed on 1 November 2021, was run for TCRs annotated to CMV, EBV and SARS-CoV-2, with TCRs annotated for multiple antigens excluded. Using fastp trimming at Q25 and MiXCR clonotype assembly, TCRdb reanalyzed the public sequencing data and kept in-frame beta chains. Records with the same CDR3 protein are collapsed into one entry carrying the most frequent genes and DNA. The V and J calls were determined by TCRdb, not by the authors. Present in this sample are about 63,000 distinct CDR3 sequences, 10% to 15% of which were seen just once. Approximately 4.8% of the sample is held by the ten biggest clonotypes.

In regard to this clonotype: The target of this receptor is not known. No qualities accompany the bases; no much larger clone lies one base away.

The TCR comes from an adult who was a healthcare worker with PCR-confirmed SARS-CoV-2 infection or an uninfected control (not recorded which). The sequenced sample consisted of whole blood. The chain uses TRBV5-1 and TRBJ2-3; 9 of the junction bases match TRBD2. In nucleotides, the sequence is TGCGCCAGCAGCTTCGTAGCGGGAGGCACAGATACGCAGTATTTT. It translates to CASSFVAGGTDTQYF.